The sequence of this TCR beta chain was determined in a study of cytomegalovirus exposure and HLA in healthy donors. Study-wide background: Around 80 million unique TCR sequences came from HLA-typed donors in an early release. Study-wide findings and caveats: The number of N-insertions in an Asian-associated ancestry cluster was reportedly below the roughly 670-donor mean in a later analysis. The study carried out a later analysis of TCR beta sequences. It associated under 20,000 of them with specific HLA alleles at a false discovery rate of 0.05. A previous analysis found most TCR beta V segments productive roughly 90% or roughly 30% of the time.

PCR primers comprised 60 Vbeta and 13 Jbeta primers. Clones were sequenced by immunoSEQ multiplex PCR, and TCRdb holds only the in-frame ones, with some missing. The data show approximately 100,000 clones, less than 80% seen once. The V end was cut by 4 bases, the J end by 4 bases, with 26 bases between. The CDR3 totals 18 residues. Germline loops: CDR1 SGDLS, CDR2 YYNGEE. Note on this clone: What it binds is not known.

The chain couples TRBV9 to TRBJ1-1; no reliable D call. Sequenced: PBMCs. This receptor was taken from a man between 60 and 70 years old in good health and CMV-seronegative. CDR3 sequence reads: CASSSTPQPFEDRTEAFF. CDR3 bases: TGTGCCAGCAGCTCAACTCCCCAACCCTTCGAGGATCGCACTGAAGCTTTCTTT.